These 2 T cell receptor beta chains share one sample of origin, sequenced in a study of T-cell memory formation after mild COVID-19. TCRdb re-called the 5' RACE reads through MiXCR, storing one row per CDR3 protein. This sample yields more than 150,000 distinct CDR3 sequences, of which roughly 12% are seen a single time; approximately 3.8% belongs to the top ten. Material for sequencing was PBMCs or a T cell subset sorted from them (not recorded which). The source of these receptors is a man between 18 and 35 years old who had mild COVID-19 (a few samples of this study predate the infection). Cell type and time point are not known.

The chain couples TRBV7-2 to TRBJ1-1; perhaps TRBD1 as D (5 bases). Trimming took off 0 bases at V and 0 bases at J, with 8 bases between the two ends. This CDR3 is built from 15 residues. The germline V gene has CDR1 SGHTA and CDR2 FQGNSA. CDR3 DNA: TGTGCCAGCAGCTTAGCGGGACCCATGAACACTGAAGCTTTCTTT. Protein product: CASSLAGPMNTEAFF.

This clonotype was seen more than once but under ten times. V gene TRBV6-6 combines with J gene TRBJ1-5; perhaps TRBD1 as D (6 bases). V gave up 0 bases and J gave up 1 base, with 13 bases separating them. The germline CDR1 and CDR2 sequences are MNHNY and SVGAGI (reference sequence). This CDR3 contains 17 residues. CDR3 DNA sequence: TGTGCCAGCAGTTACTCGAGGGGGGTGGCGAGCAATCAGCCCCAGCATTTT. Translating it yields CASSYSRGVASNQPQHF.